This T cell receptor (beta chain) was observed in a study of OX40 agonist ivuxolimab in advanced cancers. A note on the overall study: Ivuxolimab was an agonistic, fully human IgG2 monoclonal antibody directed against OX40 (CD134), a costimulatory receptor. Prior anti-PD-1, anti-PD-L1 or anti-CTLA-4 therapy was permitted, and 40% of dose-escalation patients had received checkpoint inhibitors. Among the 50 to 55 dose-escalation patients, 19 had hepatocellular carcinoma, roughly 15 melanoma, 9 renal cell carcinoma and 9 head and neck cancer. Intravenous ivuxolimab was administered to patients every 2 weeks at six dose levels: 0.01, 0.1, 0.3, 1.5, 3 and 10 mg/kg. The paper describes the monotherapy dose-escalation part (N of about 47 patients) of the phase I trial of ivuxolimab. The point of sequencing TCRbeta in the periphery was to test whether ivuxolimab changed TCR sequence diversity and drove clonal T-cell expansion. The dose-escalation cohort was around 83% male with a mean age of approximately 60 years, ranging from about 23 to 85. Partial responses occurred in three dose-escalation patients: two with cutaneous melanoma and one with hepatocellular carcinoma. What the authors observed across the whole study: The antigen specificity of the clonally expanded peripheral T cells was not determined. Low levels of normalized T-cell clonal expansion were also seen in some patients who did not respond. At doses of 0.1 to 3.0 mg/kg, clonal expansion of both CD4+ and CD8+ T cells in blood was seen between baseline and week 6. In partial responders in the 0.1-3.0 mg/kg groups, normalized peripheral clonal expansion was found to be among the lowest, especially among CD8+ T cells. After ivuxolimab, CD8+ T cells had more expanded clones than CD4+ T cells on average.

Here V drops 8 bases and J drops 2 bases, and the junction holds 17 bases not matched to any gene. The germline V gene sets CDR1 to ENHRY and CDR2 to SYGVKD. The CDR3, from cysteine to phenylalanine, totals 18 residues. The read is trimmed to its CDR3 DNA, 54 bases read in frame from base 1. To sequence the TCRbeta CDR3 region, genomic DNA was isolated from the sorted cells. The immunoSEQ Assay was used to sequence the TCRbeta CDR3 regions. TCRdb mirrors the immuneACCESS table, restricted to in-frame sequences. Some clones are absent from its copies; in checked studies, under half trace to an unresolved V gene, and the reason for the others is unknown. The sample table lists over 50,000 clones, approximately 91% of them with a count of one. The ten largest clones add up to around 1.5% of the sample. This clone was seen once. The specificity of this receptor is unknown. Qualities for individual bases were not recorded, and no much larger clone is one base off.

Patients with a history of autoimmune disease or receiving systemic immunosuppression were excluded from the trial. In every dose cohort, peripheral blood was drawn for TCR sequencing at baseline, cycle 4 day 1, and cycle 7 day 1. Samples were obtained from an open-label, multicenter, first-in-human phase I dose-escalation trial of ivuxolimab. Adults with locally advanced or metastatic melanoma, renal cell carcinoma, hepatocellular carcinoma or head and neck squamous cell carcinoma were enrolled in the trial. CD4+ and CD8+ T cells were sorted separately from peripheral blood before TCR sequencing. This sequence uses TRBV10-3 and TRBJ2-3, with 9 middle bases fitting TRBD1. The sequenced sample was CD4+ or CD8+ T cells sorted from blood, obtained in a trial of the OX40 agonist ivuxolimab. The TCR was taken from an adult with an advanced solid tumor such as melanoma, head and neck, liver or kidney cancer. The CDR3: CAIAPGQGSGYNTDTQYF. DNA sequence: TGTGCCATCGCCCCGGGACAGGGTTCGGGCTACAACACAGATACGCAGTATTTT.